This T cell receptor (beta chain) was obtained from a study of CD8+ T cells in alopecia areata. Sequencing relied on a cDNA template that was reverse transcribed from extracted RNA. Clones were read by immunoSEQ multiplex PCR, and TCRdb kept only the in-frame ones, dropping some. The sample lists 110,000 or so clones; 50% to 75% were seen once. The V gene's germline CDR1 is MNHEY and CDR2 SMNVEV (reference sequence). The CDR3 has 16 residues. The V end was cut by 0 bases, the J end by 0 bases, with 6 bases between. Stated treatment: oral pan-JAK inhibitor, 5-10 mg twice daily. The sample here was CD8+ T cells sorted from blood, taken at week 4, from a patient treated with tofacitinib. This receptor was identified in a human donor with alopecia areata. The chain couples TRBV27 to TRBJ1-6; D gene unclear. The CDR3 reads CASSLSGSSYNSPLHF. CDR3 bases: TGTGCCAGCAGTTTATCGGGGAGCTCCTATAATTCACCCCTCCACTTT.